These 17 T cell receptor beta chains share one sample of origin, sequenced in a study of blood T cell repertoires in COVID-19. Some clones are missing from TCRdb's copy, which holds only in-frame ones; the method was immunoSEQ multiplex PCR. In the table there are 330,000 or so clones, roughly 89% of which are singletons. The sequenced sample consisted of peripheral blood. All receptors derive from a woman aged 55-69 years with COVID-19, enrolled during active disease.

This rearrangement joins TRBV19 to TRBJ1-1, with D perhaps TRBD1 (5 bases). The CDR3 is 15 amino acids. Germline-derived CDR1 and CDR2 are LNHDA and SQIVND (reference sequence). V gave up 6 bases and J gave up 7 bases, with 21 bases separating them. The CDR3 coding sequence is TGTGCCAGTAGAGAACAAGCCGTCGGGGGAAGTGAAGCTTTCTTT. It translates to CASREQAVGGSEAFF.

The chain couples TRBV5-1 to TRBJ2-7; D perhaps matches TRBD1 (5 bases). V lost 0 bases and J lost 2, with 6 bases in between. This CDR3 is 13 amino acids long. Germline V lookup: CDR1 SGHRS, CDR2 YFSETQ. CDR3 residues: CASSLEGTYEQYF. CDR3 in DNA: TGCGCCAGCAGCTTGGAGGGGACCTACGAGCAGTACTTC. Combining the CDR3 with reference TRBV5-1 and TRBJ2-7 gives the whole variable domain KAGVTQTPRYLIKTRGQQVTLSCSPISGHRSVSWYQQTPGQGLQFLFEYFSETQRNKGNFPGRFSGRQFSNSRSEMNVSTLELGDSALYLCASSLEGTYEQYFGPGTRLTVT.

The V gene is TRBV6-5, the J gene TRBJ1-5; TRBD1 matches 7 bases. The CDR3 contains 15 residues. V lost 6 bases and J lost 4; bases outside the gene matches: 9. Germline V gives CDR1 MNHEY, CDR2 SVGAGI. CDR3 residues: CASRPPGQQNQPQHF. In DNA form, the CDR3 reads TGTGCCAGCAGGCCCCCGGGACAGCAAAATCAGCCCCAGCATTTT.

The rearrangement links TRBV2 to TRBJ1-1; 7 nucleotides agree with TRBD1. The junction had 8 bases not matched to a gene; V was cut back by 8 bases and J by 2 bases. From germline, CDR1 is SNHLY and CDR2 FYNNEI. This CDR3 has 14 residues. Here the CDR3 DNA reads TGTGCCAGCTATGGTTACAGGGGCAACACTGAAGCTTTCTTT. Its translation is CASYGYRGNTEAFF.

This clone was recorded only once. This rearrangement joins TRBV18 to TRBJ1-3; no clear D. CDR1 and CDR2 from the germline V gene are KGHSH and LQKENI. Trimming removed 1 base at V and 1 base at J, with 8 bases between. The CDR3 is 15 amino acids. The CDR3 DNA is TGTGCCAGCTCACCACAGAGGGTTTCTGGAAACACCATATATTTT. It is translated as CASSPQRVSGNTIYF.

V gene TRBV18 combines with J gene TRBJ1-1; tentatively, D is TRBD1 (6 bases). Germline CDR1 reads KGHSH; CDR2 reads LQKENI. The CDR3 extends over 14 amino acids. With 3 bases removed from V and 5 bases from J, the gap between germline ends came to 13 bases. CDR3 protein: CASSPSSRGTEAFF. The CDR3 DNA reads TGTGCCAGCTCACCCAGTAGCAGGGGAACTGAAGCTTTCTTT.

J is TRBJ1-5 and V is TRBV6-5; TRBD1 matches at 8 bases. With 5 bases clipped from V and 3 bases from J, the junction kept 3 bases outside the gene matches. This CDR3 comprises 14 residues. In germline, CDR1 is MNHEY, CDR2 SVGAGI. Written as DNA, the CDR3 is TGTGCCAGCAGTATGGACAGGGTCAATCAGCCCCAGCATTTT. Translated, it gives CASSMDRVNQPQHF.

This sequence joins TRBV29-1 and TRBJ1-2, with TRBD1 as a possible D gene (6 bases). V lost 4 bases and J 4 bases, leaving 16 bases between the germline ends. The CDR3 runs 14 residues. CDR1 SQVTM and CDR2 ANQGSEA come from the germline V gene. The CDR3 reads CSVGGLDRFYGYTF. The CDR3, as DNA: TGCAGCGTTGGTGGATTGGACAGATTCTATGGCTACACCTTC. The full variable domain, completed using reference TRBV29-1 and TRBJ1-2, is SAVISQKPSRDICQRGTSLTIQCQVDSQVTMMFWYRQQPGQSLTLIATANQGSEATYESGFVIDKFPISRPNLTFSTLTVSNMSPEDSSIYLCSVGGLDRFYGYTFGSGTRLTVV.

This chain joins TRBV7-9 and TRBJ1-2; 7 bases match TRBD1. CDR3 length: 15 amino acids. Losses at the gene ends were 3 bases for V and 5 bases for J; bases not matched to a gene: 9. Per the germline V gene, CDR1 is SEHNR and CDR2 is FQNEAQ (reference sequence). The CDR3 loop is CASSLRDRDPYGYTF. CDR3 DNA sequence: TGTGCCAGCAGCTTGAGGGACAGAGACCCTTATGGCTACACCTTC.

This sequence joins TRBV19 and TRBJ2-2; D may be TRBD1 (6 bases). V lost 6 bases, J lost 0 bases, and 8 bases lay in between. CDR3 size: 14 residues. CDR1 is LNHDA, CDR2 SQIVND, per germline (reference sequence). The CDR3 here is CASRDRSNTGELFF. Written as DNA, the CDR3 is TGTGCCAGTAGGGACAGATCGAACACCGGGGAGCTGTTTTTT.

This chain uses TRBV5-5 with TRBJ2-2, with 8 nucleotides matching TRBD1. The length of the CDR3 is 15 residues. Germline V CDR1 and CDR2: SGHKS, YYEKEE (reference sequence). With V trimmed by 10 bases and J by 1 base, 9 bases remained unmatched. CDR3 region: CAGTTGTGNTGELFF. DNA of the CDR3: TGTGCCGGAACAACCGGGACAGGGAACACCGGGGAGCTGTTTTTT.

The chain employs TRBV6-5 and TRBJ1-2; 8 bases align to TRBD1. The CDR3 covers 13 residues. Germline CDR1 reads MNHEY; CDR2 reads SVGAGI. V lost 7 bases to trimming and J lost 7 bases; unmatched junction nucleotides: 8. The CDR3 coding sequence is TGTGCCAGCACCTCCCAGGGGGCGGGTGGCTACACCTTC. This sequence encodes CASTSQGAGGYTF.

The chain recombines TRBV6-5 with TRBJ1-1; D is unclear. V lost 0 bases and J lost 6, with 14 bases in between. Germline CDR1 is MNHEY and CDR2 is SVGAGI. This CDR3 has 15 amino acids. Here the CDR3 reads CASSYSSGFTSEAFF. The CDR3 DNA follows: TGTGCCAGCAGTTACTCTTCAGGTTTCACCTCTGAAGCTTTCTTT.

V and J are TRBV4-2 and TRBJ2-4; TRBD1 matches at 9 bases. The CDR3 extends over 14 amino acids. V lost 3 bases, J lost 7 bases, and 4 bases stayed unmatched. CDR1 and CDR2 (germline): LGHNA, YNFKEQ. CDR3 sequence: CASSQSGTGNIQYF. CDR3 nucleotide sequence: TGTGCCAGCAGCCAGTCCGGGACAGGGAACATTCAGTACTTC.

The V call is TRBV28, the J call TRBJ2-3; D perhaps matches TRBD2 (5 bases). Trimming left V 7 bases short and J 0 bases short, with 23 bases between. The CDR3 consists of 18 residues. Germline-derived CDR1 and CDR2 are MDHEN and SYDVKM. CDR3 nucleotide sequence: TGTGCCAGCACCACACAGAGGGCTTTACCTGCTAGCACAGATACGCAGTATTTT. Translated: CASTTQRALPASTDTQYF.

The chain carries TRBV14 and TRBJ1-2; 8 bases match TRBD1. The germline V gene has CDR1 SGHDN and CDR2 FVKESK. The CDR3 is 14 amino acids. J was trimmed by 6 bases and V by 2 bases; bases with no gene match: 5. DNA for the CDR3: TGTGCCAGCAGCCAAATGACAGGGGTTGATGGCTACACCTTC. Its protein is CASSQMTGVDGYTF. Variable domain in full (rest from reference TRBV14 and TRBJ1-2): EAGVTQFPSHSVIEKGQTVTLRCDPISGHDNLYWYRRVMGKEIKFLLHFVKESKQDESGMPNNRFLAERTGGTYSTLKVQPAELEDSGVYFCASSQMTGVDGYTFGSGTRLTVV.

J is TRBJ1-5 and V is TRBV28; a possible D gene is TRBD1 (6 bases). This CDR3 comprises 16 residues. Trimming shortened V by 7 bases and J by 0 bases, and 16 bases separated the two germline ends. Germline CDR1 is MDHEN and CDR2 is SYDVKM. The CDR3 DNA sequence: TGTGCCAGCACCCTTATCAGGGGCTCTAGCAATCAGCCCCAGCATTTT. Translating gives CASTLIRGSSNQPQHF.